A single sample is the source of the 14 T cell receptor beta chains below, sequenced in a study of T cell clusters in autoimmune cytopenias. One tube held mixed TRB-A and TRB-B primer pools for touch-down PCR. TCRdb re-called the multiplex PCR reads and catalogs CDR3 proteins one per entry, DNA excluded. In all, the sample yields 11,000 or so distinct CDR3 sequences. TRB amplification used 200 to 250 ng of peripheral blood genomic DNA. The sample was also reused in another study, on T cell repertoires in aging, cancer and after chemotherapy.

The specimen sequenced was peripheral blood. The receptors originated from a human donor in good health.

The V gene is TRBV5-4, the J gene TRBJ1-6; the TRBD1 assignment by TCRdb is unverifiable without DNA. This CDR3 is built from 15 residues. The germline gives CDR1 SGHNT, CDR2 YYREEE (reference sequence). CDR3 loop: CASSLGGQGNSPLHF.

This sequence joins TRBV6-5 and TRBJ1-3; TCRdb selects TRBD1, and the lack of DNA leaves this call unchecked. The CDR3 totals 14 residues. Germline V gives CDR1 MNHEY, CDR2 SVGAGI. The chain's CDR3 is CASRGANSGNTIYF.

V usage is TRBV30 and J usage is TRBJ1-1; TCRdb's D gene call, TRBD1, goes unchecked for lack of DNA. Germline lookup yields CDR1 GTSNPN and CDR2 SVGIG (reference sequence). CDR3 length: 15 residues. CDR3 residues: CAWKNRGIRNTEAFF.

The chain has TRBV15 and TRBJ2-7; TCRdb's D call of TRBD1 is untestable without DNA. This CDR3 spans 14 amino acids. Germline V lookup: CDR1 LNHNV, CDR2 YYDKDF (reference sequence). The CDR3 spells CATSREDRTYEQYF.

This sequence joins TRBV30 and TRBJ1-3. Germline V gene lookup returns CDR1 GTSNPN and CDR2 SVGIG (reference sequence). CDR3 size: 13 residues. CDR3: CAGRQSSGNTIYF.

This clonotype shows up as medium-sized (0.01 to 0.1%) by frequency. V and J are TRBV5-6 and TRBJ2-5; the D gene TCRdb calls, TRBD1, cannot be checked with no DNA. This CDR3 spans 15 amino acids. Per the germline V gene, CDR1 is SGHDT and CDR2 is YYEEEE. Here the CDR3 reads CASSQGQGAARGQYF.

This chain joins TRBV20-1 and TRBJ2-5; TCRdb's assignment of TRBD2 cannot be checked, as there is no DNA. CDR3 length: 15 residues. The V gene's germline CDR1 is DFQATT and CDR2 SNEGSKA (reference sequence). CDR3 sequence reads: CSARDLRLAEETQYF.

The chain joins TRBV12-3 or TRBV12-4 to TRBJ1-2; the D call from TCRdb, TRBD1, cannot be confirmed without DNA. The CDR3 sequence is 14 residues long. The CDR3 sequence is CASSLSDRTVLNTF.

The CDR3 loop reads CATSRGQKSTDTQYF. This rearrangement joins TRBV15 to TRBJ2-3. Germline V gene sequence: CDR1 LNHNV, CDR2 YYDKDF (reference sequence). This CDR3 region has 15 residues.

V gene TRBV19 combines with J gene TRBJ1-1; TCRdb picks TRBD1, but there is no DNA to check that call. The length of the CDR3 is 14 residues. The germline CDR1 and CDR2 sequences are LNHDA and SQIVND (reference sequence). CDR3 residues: CATRDPDGSTEAFF.

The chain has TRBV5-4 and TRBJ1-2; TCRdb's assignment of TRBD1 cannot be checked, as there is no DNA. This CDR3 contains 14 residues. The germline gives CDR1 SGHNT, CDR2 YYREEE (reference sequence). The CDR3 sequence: CASRTGQENYGYTF.

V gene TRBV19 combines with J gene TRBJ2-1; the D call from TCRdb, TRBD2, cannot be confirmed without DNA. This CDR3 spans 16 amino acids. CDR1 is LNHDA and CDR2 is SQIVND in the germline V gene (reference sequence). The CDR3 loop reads CASSDGSGGGYNEQFF.

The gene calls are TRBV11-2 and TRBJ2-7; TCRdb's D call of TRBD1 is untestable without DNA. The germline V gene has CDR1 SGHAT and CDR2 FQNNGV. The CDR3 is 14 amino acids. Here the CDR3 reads CASSSGTQLYEQYF.

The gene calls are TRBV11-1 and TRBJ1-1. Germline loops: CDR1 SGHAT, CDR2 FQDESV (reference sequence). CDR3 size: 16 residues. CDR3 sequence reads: CASSLSIVAGLNLAFF.